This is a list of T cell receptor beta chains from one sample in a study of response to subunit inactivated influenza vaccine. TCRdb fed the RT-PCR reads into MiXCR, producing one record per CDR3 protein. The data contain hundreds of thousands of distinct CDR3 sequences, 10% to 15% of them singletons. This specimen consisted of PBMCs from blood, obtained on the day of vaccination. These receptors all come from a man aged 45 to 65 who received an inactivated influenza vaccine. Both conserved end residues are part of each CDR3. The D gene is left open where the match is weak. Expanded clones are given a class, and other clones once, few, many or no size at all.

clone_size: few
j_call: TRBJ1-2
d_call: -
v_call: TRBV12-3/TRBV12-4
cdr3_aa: CASSLDRNGYGYTF
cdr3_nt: TGTGCCAGCAGTTTAGACAGGAACGGCTATGGCTACACCTTC

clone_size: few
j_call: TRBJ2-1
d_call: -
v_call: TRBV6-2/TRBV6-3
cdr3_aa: CASRIRHEQFF
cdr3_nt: TGTGCCAGCAGGATCCGTCATGAGCAGTTCTTC

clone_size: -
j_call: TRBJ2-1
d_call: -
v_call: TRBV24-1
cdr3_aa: CATSDFVSQQFF
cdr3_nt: TGTGCCACCAGTGATTTTGTCAGCCAACAGTTCTTC

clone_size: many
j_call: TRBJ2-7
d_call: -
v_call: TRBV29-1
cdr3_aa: CSVEDGAGRGEQYF
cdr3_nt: TGCAGCGTTGAAGATGGGGCAGGCCGAGGGGAGCAGTACTTC

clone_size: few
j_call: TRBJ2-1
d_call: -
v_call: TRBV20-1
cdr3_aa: CSARGLDLGEQFF
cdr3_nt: TGCAGTGCTAGGGGTCTAGATCTTGGTGAGCAGTTCTTC

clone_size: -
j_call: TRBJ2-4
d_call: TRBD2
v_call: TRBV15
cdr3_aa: CATSRLAGNLLAKNIQYF
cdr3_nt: TGTGCCACCAGCAGACTAGCGGGGAATTTACTAGCCAAAAACATTCAGTACTTC

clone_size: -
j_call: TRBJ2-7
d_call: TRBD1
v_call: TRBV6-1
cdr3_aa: CASSVTGGLDEQYF
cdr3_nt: TGTGCCAGCAGTGTGACAGGGGGCCTCGACGAGCAGTACTTC

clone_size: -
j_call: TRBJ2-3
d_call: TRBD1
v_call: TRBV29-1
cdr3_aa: CSVMDREADTQYF
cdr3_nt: TGCAGCGTGATGGACAGGGAGGCAGATACGCAGTATTTT

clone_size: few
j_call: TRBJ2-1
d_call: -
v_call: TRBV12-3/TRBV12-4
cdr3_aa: CASRGGRLPYNEQFF
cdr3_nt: TGTGCCAGCAGGGGTGGCAGGCTCCCCTACAATGAGCAGTTCTTC

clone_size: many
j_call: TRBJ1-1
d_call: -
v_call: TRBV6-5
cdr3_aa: CASSDPSRLNTEAFF
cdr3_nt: TGTGCCAGCAGTGACCCGAGCAGATTGAACACTGAAGCTTTCTTT

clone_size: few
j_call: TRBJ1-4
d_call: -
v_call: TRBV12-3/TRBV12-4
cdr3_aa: CASSFWGLNEKLFF
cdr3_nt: TGTGCCAGCAGTTTCTGGGGGCTTAATGAAAAACTGTTTTTT

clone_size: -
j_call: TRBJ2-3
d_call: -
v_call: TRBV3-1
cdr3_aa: CASSQDGMYTDTQYF
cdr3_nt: TGTGCCAGCAGCCAAGACGGCATGTACACAGATACGCAGTATTTT

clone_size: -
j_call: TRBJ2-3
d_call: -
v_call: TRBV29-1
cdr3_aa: CSVYGTYTDTQYF
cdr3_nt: TGCAGCGTTTACGGGACTTACACAGATACGCAGTATTTT

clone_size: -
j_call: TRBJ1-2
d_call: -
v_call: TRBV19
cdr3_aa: CASSIDPTGLLYGYTF
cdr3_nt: TGTGCCAGTAGTATAGATCCTACCGGACTTCTCTATGGCTACACCTTC

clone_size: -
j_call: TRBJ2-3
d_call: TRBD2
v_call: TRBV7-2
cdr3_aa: CASSLPRTRVADTQYF
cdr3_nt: TGTGCCAGCAGCTTGCCCCGGACTAGGGTCGCAGATACGCAGTATTTT

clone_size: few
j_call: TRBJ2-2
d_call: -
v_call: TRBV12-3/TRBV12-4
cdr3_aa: CASIPDNFGELFF
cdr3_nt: TGTGCCAGCATCCCCGACAATTTCGGGGAGCTGTTTTTT

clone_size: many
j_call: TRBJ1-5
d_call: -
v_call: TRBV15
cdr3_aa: CATSREGGAAPQHF
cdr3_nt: TGTGCCACCAGCAGAGAAGGAGGGGCAGCGCCCCAGCATTTT

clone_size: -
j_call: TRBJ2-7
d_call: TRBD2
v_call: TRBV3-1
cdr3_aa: CASSLAGVAEQYF
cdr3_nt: TGTGCCAGCAGCCTAGCGGGAGTGGCCGAGCAGTACTTC

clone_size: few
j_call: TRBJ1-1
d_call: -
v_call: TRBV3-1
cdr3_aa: CASSQAAEAFF
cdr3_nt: TGTGCCAGCAGCCAAGCCGCTGAAGCTTTCTTT

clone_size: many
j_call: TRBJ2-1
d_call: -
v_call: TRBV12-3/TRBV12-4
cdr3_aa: CASRQVGEQFF
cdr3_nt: TGTGCCAGCAGACAAGTGGGTGAGCAGTTCTTC

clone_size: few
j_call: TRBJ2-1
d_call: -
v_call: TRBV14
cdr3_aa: CASSQRSGYNEQFF
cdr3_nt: TGTGCCAGCAGCCAAAGATCCGGCTACAATGAGCAGTTCTTC

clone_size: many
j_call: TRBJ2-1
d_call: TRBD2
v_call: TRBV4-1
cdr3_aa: CASSQIRVWTSGANEQFF
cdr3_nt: TGCGCCAGCAGCCAGATAAGGGTCTGGACTAGCGGGGCTAATGAGCAGTTCTTC

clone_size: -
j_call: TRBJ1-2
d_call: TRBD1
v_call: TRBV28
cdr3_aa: CASNLDRGRGYTF
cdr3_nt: TGTGCCAGCAACTTAGACAGGGGTCGGGGCTACACCTTC

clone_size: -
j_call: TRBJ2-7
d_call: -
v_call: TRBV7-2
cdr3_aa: CASSLAGVQGGEQYF
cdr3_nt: TGTGCCAGCAGCTTAGCTGGTGTCCAGGGGGGTGAGCAGTACTTC

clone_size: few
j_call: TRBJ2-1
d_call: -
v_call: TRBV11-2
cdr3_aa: CASSLLLGLGNEQFF
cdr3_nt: TGTGCCAGCAGCTTACTCCTGGGACTTGGCAATGAGCAGTTCTTC

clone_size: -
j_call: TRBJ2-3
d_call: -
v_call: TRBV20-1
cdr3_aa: CSVAGGMRDTQYF
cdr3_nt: TGCAGTGTCGCCGGGGGTATGAGAGATACGCAGTATTTT

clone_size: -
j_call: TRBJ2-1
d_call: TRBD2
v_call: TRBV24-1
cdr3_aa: CATSDGLAGLYGEQFF
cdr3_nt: TGTGCCACCAGTGATGGACTAGCGGGGTTGTACGGTGAGCAGTTCTTC

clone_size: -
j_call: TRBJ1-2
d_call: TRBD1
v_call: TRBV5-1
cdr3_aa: CASSLATGGQANYGYTF
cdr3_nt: TGCGCCAGCAGCTTGGCGACAGGGGGGCAGGCTAACTATGGCTACACCTTC

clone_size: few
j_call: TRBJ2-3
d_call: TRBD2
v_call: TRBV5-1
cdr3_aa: CASSLASTSGGTDTQYF
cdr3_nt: TGCGCCAGCAGCTTGGCCTCGACTAGCGGGGGAACAGATACGCAGTATTTT

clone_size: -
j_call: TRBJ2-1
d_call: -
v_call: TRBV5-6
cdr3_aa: CASSLLAVGVGDNEQFF
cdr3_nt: TGTGCCAGCAGCCTCCTTGCTGTCGGAGTAGGGGACAATGAGCAGTTCTTC

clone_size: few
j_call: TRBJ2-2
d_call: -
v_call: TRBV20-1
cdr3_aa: CSARTVRGFNTGELFF
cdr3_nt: TGCAGTGCTAGAACGGTCCGCGGGTTTAACACCGGGGAGCTGTTTTTT

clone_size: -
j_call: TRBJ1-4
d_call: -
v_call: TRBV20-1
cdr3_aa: CSARGAGVREKLFF
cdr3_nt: TGCAGTGCTAGAGGTGCAGGGGTACGGGAAAAACTGTTTTTT

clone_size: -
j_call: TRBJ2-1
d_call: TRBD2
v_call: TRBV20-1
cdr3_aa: CSARSYQGGSSYNEQFF
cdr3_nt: TGCAGTGCTAGAAGTTATCAAGGCGGGAGTTCCTACAATGAGCAGTTCTTC

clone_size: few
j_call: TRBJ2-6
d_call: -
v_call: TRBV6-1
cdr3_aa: CASSANRVPGANVLTF
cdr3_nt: TGTGCCAGCAGCGCCAACAGGGTCCCTGGGGCCAACGTCCTGACTTTC

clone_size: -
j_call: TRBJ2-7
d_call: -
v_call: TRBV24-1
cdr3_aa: CATSDGAGGYEQYF
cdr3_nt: TGTGCCACCAGTGATGGGGCAGGAGGCTACGAGCAGTACTTC

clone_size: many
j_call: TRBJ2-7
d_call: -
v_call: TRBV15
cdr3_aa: CATRGTSEQYF
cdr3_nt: TGTGCCACCAGAGGGACTTCCGAGCAGTACTTC

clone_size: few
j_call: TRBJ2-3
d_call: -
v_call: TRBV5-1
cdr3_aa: CASSLAMADTQYF
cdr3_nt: TGCGCCAGCAGCTTGGCCATGGCAGATACGCAGTATTTT

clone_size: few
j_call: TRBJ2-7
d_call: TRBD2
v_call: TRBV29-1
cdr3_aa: CSVVERGNYEQYF
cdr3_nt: TGCAGCGTTGTTGAGCGGGGGAACTACGAGCAGTACTTC

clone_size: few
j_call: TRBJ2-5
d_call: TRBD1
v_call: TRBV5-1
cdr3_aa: CASSKNRGWQETQYF
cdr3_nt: TGCGCCAGCAGCAAGAACAGGGGGTGGCAAGAGACCCAGTACTTC

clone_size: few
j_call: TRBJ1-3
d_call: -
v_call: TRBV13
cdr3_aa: CASSAGLTLGGNTIYF
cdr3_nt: TGTGCCAGCAGCGCGGGACTGACCCTGGGAGGAAACACCATATATTTT

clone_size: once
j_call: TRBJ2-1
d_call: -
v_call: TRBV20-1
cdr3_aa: CSARPNYNEEFF
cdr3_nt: TGCAGTGCTAGGCCCAACTACAATGAGGAGTTCTTC

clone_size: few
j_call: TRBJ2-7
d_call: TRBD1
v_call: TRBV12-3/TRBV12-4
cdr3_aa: CASSSRGLSYEQYF
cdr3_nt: TGTGCCAGCAGTTCCAGGGGGCTCTCCTACGAGCAGTACTTC

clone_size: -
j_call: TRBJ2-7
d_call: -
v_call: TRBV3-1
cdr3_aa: CASSQQAPFTHEQYF
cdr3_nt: TGTGCCAGCTCCCAGCAGGCGCCTTTTACCCACGAGCAGTACTTC

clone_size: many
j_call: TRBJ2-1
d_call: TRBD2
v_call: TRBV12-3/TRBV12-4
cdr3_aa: CASSLVLAGGEQFF
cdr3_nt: TGTGCCAGCAGTTTAGTACTAGCGGGAGGAGAACAGTTCTTC

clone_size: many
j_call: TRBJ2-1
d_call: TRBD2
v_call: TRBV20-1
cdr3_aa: CSASLAGVWNEQFF
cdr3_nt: TGCAGTGCTAGTTTAGCGGGAGTATGGAATGAGCAGTTCTTC

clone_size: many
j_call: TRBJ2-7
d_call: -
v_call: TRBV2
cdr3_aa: CASRRDSHEQYF
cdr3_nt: TGTGCCAGCAGGCGGGACAGCCACGAGCAGTACTTC

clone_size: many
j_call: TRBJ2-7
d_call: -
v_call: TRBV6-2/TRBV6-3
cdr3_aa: CASSPSGFEQYF
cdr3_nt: TGTGCCAGCAGCCCCTCTGGTTTCGAGCAGTACTTC

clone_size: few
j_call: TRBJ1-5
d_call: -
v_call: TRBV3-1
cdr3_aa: CASSPTPGGHQPQHF
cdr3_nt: TGTGCCAGCAGCCCTACTCCGGGTGGACATCAGCCCCAGCATTTT

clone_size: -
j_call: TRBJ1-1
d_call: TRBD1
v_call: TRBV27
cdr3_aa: CASRKTGGPTEAFF
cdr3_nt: TGTGCCAGCAGGAAAACAGGGGGCCCCACTGAAGCTTTCTTT

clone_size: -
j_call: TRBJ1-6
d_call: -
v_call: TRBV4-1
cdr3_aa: CASSQEMGQLNSPLHF
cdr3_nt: TGCGCCAGCAGCCAAGAGATGGGACAACTAAATTCACCCCTCCACTTT

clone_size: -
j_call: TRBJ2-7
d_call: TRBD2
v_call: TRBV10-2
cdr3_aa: CASSEWAGGPYEQYF
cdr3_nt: TGCGCCAGCAGTGAGTGGGCGGGAGGGCCTTACGAGCAGTACTTC

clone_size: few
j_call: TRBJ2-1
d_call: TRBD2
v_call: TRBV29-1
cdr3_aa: CSVGASGGASYNEQFF
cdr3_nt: TGCAGCGTTGGAGCCAGCGGGGGGGCGTCCTACAATGAGCAGTTCTTC

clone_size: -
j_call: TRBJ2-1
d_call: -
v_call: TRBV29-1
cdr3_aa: CSVAQLYNEQFF
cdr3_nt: TGCAGCGTTGCCCAACTTTACAATGAGCAGTTCTTC

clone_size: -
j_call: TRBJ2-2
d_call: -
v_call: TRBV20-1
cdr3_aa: CSARDMGRGGELFF
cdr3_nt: TGCAGTGCTAGAGATATGGGGAGAGGCGGGGAGCTGTTTTTT

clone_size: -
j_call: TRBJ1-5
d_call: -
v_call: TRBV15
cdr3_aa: CATSRDHNQPQHF
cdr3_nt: TGTGCCACCAGCAGAGATCATAATCAGCCCCAGCATTTT